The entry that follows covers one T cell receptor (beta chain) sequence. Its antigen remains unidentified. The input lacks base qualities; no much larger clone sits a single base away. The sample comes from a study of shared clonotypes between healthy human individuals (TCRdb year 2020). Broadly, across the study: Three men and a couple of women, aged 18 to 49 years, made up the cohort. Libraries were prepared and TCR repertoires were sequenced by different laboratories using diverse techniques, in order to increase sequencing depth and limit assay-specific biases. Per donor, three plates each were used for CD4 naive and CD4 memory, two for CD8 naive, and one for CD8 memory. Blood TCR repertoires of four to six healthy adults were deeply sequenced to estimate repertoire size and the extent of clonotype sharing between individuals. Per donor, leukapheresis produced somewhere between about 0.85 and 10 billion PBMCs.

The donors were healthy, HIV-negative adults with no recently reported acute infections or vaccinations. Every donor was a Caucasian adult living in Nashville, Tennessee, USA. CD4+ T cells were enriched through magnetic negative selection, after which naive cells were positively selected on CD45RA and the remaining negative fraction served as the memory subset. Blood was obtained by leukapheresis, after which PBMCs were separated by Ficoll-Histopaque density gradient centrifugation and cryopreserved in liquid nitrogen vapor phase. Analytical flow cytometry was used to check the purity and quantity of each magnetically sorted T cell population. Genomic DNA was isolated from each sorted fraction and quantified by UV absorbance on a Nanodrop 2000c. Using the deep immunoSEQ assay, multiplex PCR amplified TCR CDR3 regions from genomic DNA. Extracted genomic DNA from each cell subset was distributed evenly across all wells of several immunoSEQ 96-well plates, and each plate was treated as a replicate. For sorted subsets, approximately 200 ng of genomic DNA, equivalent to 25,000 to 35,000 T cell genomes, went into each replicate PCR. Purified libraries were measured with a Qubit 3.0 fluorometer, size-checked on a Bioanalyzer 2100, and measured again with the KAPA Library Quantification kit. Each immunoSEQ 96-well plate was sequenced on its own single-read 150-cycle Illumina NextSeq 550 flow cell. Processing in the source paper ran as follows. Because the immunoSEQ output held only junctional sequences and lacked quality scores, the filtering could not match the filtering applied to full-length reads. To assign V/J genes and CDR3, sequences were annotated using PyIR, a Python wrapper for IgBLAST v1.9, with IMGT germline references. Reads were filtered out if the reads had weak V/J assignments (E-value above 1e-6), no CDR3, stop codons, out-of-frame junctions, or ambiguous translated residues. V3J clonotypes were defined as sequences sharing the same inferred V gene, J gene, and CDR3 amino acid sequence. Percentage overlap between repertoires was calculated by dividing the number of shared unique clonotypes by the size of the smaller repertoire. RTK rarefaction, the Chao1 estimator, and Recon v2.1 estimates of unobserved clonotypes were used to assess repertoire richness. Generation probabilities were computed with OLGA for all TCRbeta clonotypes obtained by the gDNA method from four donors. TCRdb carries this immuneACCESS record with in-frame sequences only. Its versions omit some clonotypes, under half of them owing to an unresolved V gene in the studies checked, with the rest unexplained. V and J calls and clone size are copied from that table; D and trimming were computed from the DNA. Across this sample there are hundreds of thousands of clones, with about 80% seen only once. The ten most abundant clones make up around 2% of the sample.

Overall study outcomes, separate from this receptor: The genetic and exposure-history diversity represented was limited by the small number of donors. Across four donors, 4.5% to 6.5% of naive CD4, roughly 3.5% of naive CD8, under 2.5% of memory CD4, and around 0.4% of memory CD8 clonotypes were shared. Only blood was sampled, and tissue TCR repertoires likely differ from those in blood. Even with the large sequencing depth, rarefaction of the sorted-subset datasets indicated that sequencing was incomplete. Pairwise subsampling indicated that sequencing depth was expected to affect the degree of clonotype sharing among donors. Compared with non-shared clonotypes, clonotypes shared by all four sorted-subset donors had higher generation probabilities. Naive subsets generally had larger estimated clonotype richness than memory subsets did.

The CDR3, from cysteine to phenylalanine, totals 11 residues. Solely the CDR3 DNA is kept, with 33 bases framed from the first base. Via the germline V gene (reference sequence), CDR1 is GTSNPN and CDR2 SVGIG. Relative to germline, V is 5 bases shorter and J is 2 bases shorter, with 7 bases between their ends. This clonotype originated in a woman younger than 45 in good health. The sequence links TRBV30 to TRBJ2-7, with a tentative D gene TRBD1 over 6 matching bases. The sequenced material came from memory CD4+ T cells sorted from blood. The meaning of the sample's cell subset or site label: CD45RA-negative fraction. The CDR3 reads CAWGQPYEQYF. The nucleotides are TGTGCCTGGGGACAGCCCTACGAGCAGTACTTC. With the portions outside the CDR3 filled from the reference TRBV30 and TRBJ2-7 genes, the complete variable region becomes SQTIHQWPATLVQPVGSPLSLECTVEGTSNPNLYWYRQAAGRGLQLLFYSVGIGQISSEVPQNLSASRPQDRQFILSSKKLLLSDSGFYLCAWGQPYEQYFGPGTRLTVT.